This entry describes one TCR beta chain. Its antigen is not identified. Donors, without exception, were Caucasian adults residing in Nashville, Tennessee. Produced via immunoSEQ multiplex PCR; TCRdb's table is partial and in-frame only. The sample lists 450,000 to 650,000 clones; around three quarters were seen once. The data were obtained in a study of shared clonotypes between healthy human individuals. Study results and caveats: Donors were few, which limited the genetic and exposure-history diversity represented. The expectation was that sequencing depth would affect clonotype sharing among donors.

V shed 0 bases and J 6 bases; nucleotides not matched to a gene: 5. The CDR3 extends over 16 amino acids. CDR1 SGHDT and CDR2 YYEEEE come from the germline V gene. The gene calls are TRBV5-6 and TRBJ1-4, with 10 bases identical to TRBD1. Sequencing used PBMCs. The source is a woman aged 40 to 50 in good health. Some clones in this sample may be carry-over from other donors' samples. CDR3 protein: CASSLEADRGDEKLFF. In nucleotides, the CDR3 is TGTGCCAGCAGCTTGGAGGCGGACAGGGGGGATGAAAAACTGTTTTTT.